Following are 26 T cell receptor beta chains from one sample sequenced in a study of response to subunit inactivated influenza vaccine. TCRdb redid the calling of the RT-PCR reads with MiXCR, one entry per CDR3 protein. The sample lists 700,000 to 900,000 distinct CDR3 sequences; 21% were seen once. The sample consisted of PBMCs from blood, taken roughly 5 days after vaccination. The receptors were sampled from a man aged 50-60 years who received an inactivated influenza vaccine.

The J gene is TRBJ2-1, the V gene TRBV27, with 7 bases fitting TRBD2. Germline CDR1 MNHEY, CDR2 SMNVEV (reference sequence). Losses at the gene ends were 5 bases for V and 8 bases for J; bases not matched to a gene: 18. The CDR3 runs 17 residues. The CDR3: CASSPSGHLSPPYEQFF. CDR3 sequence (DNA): TGTGCCAGCAGTCCTAGCGGACACTTATCTCCCCCTTATGAGCAGTTCTTC.

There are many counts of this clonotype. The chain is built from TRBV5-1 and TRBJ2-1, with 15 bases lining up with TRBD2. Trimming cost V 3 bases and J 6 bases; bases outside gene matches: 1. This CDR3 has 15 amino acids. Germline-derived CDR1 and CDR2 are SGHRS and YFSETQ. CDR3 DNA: TGCGCCAGCAGCTCGGGACTAGCGGGAGGCAATGAGCAGTTCTTC. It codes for CASSSGLAGGNEQFF. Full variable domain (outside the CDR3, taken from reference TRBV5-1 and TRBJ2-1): KAGVTQTPRYLIKTRGQQVTLSCSPISGHRSVSWYQQTPGQGLQFLFEYFSETQRNKGNFPGRFSGRQFSNSRSEMNVSTLELGDSALYLCASSSGLAGGNEQFFGPGTRLTVL.

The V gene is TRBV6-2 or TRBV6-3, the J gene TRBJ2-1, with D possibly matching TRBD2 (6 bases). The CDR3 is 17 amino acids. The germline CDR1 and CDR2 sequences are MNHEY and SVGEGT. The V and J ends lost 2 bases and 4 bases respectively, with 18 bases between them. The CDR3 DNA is TGTGCCAGCAGTTACGGACCTCTGGAAGGAGGGTACAATGAGCAGTTCTTC. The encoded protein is CASSYGPLEGGYNEQFF.

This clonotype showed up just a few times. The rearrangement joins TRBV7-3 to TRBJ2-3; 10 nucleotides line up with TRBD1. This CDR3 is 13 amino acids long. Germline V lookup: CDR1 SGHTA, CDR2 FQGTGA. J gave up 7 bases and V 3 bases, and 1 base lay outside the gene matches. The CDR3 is CASSLDRGYTQYF. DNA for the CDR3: TGTGCCAGCAGCTTGGACAGGGGGTATACGCAGTATTTT.

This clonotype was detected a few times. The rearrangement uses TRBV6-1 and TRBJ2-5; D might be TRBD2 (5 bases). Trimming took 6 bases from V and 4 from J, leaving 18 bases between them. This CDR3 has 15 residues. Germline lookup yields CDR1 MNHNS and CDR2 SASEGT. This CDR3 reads CASSFRDSLGETQYF. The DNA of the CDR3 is TGTGCCAGCAGCTTTCGGGATTCCCTCGGAGAGACCCAGTACTTC.

Written as DNA, the CDR3 is TGTGCCAGCAGCTTAGGTTTGCAGGGGGTACACAATGAGCAGTTCTTC. It encodes CASSLGLQGVHNEQFF. The V gene is TRBV5-6, the J gene TRBJ2-1, with 7 bases matching TRBD1. The junction had 10 bases not matched to a gene; V was cut back by 2 bases and J by 5 bases. Germline CDR1 is SGHDT and CDR2 is YYEEEE. The CDR3 contains 16 residues.

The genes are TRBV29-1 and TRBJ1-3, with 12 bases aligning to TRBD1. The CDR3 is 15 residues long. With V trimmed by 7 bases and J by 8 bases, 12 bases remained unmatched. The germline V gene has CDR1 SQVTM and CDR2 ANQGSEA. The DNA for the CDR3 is TGCAGCGCTGCAGGGAACCGGGACAGGGGGCACACCATATATTTT. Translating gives CSAAGNRDRGHTIYF.

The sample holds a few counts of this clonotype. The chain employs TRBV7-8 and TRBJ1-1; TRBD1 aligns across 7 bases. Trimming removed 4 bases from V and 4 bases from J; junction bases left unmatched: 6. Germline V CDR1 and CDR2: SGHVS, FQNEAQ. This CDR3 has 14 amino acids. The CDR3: CASSSGTASTEAFF. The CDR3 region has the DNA TGTGCCAGCAGCTCCGGGACAGCAAGCACTGAAGCTTTCTTT.

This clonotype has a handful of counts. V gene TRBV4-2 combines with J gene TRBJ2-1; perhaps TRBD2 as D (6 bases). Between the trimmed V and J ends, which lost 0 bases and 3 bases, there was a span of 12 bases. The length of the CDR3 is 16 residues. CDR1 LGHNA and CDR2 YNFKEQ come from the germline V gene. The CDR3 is CASSQDPGAVYNEQFF. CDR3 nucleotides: TGTGCCAGCAGCCAAGATCCGGGAGCGGTCTACAATGAGCAGTTCTTC.

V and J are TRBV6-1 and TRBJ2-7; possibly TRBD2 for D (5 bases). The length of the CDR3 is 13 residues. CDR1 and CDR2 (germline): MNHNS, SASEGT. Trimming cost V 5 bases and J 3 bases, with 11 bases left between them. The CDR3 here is CASSPTEGYEQYF. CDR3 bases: TGTGCCAGCAGTCCCACCGAGGGCTACGAGCAGTACTTC.

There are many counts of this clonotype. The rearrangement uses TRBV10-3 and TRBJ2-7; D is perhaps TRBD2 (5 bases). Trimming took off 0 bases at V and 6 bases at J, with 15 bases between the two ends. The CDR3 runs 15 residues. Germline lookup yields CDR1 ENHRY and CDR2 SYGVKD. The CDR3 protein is CAISESTTIWGEQYF. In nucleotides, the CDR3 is TGTGCCATCAGTGAGTCGACTACGATATGGGGCGAGCAGTACTTC.

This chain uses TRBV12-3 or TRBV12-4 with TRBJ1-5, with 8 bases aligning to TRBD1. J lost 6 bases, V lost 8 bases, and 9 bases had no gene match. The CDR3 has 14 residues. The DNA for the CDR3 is TGTGCCAGCCGGACAGGGAGGGTGGGTCAGCCCCAGCATTTT. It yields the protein CASRTGRVGQPQHF.

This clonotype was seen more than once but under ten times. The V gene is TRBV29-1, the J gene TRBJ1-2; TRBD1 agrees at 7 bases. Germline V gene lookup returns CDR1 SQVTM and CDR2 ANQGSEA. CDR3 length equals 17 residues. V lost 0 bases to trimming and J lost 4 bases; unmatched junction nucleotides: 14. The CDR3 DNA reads TGCAGCGTTGAAGATGAACAGGGGCTCGTGGACCCCTATGGCTACACCTTC. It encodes CSVEDEQGLVDPYGYTF.

CDR3 loop: CSVEFLFTDTQYF. The CDR3 DNA reads TGCAGCGTTGAATTTTTGTTCACAGATACGCAGTATTTT. J is TRBJ2-3 and V is TRBV29-1; D remains unclear. The CDR3 runs 13 residues. Germline V gene sequence: CDR1 SQVTM, CDR2 ANQGSEA. Trimming took off 2 bases at V and 2 bases at J, with 8 bases between the two ends.

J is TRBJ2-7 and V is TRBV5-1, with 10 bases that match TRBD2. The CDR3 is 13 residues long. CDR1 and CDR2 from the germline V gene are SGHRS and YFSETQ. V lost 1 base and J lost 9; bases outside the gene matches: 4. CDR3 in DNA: TGCGCCAGCAGCTTGCCTAGCGGGAGCGGGCAGTACTTC. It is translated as CASSLPSGSGQYF.

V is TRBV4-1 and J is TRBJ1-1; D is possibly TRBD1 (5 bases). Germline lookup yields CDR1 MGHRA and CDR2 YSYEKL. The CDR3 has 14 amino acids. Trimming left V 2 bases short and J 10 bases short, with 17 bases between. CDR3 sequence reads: CASSQRGGGAGAFF. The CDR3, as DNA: TGCGCCAGCAGCCAAAGGGGCGGCGGGGCCGGAGCTTTCTTT.

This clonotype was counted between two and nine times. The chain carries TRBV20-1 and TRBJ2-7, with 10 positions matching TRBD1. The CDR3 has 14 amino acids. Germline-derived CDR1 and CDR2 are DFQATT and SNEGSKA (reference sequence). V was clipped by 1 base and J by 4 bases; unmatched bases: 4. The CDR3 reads CSARVGTGAYEQYF. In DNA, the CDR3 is TGCAGTGCTAGAGTTGGGACAGGGGCTTACGAGCAGTACTTC.

For the CDR3, the DNA is TGCAGTGCTAGACCCGCAGGTTGGATGAACACTGAAGCTTTCTTT. This encodes CSARPAGWMNTEAFF. The V call is TRBV20-1, the J call TRBJ1-1; the D is unclear. CDR3 length: 15 residues. CDR1 DFQATT and CDR2 SNEGSKA come from the germline V gene (reference sequence). V was pared by 2 bases and J by 0 bases, with 13 bases between.

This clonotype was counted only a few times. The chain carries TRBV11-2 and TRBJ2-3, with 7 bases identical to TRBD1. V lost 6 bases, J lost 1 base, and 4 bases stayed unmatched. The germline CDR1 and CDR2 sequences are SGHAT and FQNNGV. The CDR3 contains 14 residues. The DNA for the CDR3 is TGTGCCAGCAGGCCGAGGGGGCGCACAGATACGCAGTATTTT. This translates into CASRPRGRTDTQYF.

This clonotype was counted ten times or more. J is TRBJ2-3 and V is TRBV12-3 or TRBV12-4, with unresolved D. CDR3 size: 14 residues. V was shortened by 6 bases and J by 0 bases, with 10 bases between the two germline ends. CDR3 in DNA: TGTGCCAGCAGCACCGGACCTAGCACAGATACGCAGTATTTT. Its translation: CASSTGPSTDTQYF.

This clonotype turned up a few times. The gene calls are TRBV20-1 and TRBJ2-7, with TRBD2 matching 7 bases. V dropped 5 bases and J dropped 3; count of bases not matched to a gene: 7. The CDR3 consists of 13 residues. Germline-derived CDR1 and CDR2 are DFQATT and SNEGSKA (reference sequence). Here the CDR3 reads CSASRGDDYEQYF. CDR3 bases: TGCAGTGCTTCCCGGGGGGACGACTACGAGCAGTACTTC.

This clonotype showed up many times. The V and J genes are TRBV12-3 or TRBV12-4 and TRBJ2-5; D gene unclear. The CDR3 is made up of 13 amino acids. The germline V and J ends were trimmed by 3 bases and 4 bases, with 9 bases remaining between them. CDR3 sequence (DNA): TGTGCCAGCAGTTTCGGTCTAGGAGAGACCCAGTACTTC. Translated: CASSFGLGETQYF.

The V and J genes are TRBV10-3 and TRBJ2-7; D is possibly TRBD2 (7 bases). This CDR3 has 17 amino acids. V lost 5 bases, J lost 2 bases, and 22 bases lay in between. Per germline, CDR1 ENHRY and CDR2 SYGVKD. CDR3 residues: CAISKGRGSGTTYEQYF. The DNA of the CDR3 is TGTGCCATCAGTAAGGGGAGGGGGAGCGGGACCACCTACGAGCAGTACTTC.

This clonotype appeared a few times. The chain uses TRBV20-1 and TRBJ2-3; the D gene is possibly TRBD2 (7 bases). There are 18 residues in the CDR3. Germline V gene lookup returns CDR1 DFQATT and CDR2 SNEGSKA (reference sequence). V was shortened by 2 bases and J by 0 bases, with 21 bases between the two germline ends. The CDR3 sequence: CSARTHGLGGTSTDTQYF. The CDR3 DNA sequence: TGCAGTGCTAGAACCCATGGACTAGGGGGAACCAGCACAGATACGCAGTATTTT.

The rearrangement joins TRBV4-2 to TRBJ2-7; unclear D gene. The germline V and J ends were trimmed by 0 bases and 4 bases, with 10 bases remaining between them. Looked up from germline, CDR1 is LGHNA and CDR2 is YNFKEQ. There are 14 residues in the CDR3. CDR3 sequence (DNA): TGTGCCAGCAGCCAAGAGGATAGACGGTACGAGCAGTACTTC. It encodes CASSQEDRRYEQYF.

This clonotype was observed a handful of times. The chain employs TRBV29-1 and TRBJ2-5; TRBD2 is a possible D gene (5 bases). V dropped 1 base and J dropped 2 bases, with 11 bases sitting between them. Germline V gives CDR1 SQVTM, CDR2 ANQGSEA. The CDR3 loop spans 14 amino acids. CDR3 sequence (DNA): TGCAGCGTTGAAGTTGAGGGCTCTCAAGAGACCCAGTACTTC. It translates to CSVEVEGSQETQYF.